The T cell receptor beta chain under discussion was sequenced for a study of regulatory T cells in long-lasting Graves disease. CDR1 SEHNR and CDR2 FQNEAQ come from the germline V gene (reference sequence). The J segment lost 4 bases and the V segment lost 5 bases, leaving 7 bases of the junction unmatched. The CDR3 sequence is 14 residues long. Time point here: newly diagnosed GD, antithyroid drugs for less than 3 months. Extracted PBMC RNA gave rise to the TCR library. This clonotype was observed at least ten times. Arm-PCR of CDR3 regions and iRepertoire HTBI primers were the basis on which TCR beta libraries were built. TCRdb passed the multiplex PCR reads through MiXCR, listing each CDR3 protein once. Of approximately 560,000 distinct CDR3 sequences listed, around 16% were seen once; the top ten hold more than 10%. These data also formed part of another study, on T cells in Graves' hyperthyroidism and ophthalmopathy. That source notes: Hyperthyroidism of Graves' type that showed no ophthalmopathy progression within 18 months was stable. Hyperthyroidism patients were newly diagnosed, had disease duration under 2 months, and were aged 18 to 65 years.

V is TRBV7-9 and J is TRBJ1-2, with TRBD1 matching over 7 bases. The sequencing used peripheral blood mononuclear cells (PBMCs), collected at new diagnosis, from a patient treated with antithyroid drugs. This clonotype was sampled from a man between 18 and 35 years old with Graves disease. DNA for the CDR3: TGTGCCAGCAGCCCCGGGACAGAAAGCTATGGCTACACCTTC. Amino acid sequence: CASSPGTESYGYTF.